The 24 T cell receptor beta chains below were found in one sample sequenced in a study of blood T cells in healthy people across ages. A second PCR, run for roughly 7 to 11 cycles, used a sample-barcoded 5' primer plus a J-beta primer mix. Each CDR3 protein gets one entry after TCRdb re-called the 5' RACE reads with MiXCR. The sample lists 1.4 million to 1.5 million distinct CDR3 sequences, 42% occurring once. The material sequenced was blood. The receptors stem from a woman in her late teens or twenties in good health.

This clonotype appeared once. The chain is built from TRBV6-5 and TRBJ1-4; no clear D. The CDR3 loop spans 14 amino acids. Germline V gives CDR1 MNHEY, CDR2 SVGAGI. V lost 6 bases to trimming and J lost 5 bases, with 13 bases between them. CDR3 protein: CASRIRRENEKLFF. CDR3 coding DNA: TGTGCCAGCAGGATAAGACGGGAAAATGAAAAACTGTTTTTT.

V gene TRBV3-1 combines with J gene TRBJ2-7; D is unclear. Trimming removed 0 bases from V and 0 bases from J, with 12 bases in between. CDR3 length: 16 amino acids. From germline, CDR1 is LGHDT and CDR2 YNNKEL (reference sequence). CDR3 amino acids: CASSQDGPPPSYEQYF. The CDR3 region has the DNA TGTGCCAGCAGCCAAGACGGCCCCCCCCCCTCCTACGAGCAGTACTTC.

Many counts were recorded for this clonotype. The chain joins TRBV6-5 to TRBJ2-7; tentative D call: TRBD1 (6 bases). Germline CDR1 MNHEY, CDR2 SVGAGI. The germline V and J ends were trimmed by 9 bases and 3 bases, with 12 bases remaining between them. CDR3 size: 12 residues. The CDR3 loop reads CASGQGSYEQYF. The CDR3 nucleotides are TGTGCCAGTGGCCAGGGGAGCTACGAGCAGTACTTC.

This clonotype was observed at least ten times. This chain connects TRBV7-2 to TRBJ2-7; TRBD2 agrees at 11 bases. The CDR3 length is 14 residues. After removal of 5 bases from V and 3 bases from J, the junction contained 3 bases not matched to a gene. The V gene's germline CDR1 is SGHTA and CDR2 FQGNSA. This chain's CDR3 is CASSPTSGNYEQYF. Written as DNA, the CDR3 is TGTGCCAGCAGCCCGACTAGCGGGAACTACGAGCAGTACTTC.

The V call is TRBV7-9, the J call TRBJ2-3, with TRBD2 matching over 16 bases. Trimming cost V 5 bases and J 1 base; bases outside gene matches: 9. The CDR3 runs to 19 residues. Germline values: CDR1 SEHNR, CDR2 FQNEAQ (reference sequence). CDR3 DNA: TGTGCCAGCAGCCCAGGGACTAGCGGGGGGGCACCTGGCACAGATACGCAGTATTTT. Protein: CASSPGTSGGAPGTDTQYF.

A few counts support this clonotype. V is TRBV6-2 or TRBV6-3 and J is TRBJ2-1, with TRBD2 as a possible D gene (6 bases). This CDR3 comprises 13 residues. Between the trimmed V and J ends, which lost 9 bases and 3 bases, there was a span of 12 bases. CDR1 MNHEY and CDR2 SVGEGT come from the germline V gene. CDR3 sequence (DNA): TGTGCCAGGCTCGGGGACTTCTACAATGAGCAGTTCTTC. It codes for CARLGDFYNEQFF.

The J gene is TRBJ2-5, the V gene TRBV4-3; 9 bases match TRBD2. The V gene end was trimmed by 1 base and the J gene end by 4 bases; junction bases not matched to a gene: 10. The CDR3 covers 17 residues. CDR1 is LGHNA and CDR2 is YSLEER in the germline V gene. The CDR3, as DNA: TGCGCCAGCAGCCAAGGGGCTAGCGGGAAACTTGGAGAGACCCAGTACTTC. It codes for CASSQGASGKLGETQYF.

This chain connects TRBV20-1 to TRBJ2-1; D call uncertain. The end of the DNA aligns better with TRBJ2-7, so the J call may be wrong. CDR3 size: 12 residues. Germline assignment: CDR1 DFQATT and CDR2 SNEGSKA (reference sequence). The CDR3 DNA is TGCAGTGCCTCAATTGTTTACAATGAGCAGTACTTC. As protein: CSASIVYNEQYF.

Here the CDR3 DNA reads TGTGCCATCAGTGAGTTTGCCGGCAATCAGCCCCAGCATTTT. This gives the protein CAISEFAGNQPQHF. The V gene is TRBV10-3, the J gene TRBJ1-5; D call uncertain. The length of the CDR3 is 14 residues. The germline V and J ends were trimmed by 1 base and 2 bases, with 6 bases remaining between them. Germline assignment: CDR1 ENHRY and CDR2 SYGVKD.

Note on this clonotype: A much larger clone sits a single nucleotide away, making a read error possible. CDR3 in amino acids: CASRRDSYNKQFF. The CDR3 DNA reads as TGTGCCAGCAGACGGGACAGCTACAATAAGCAGTTCTTC. This chain links TRBV6-5 with TRBJ2-1; 7 nucleotides align to TRBD1. Germline CDR1 and CDR2: MNHEY and SVGAGI. The CDR3 is made up of 13 amino acids.

This clonotype was detected only a few times. The chain has TRBV27 and TRBJ2-3; possibly TRBD1 or TRBD2 for D (5 bases each). Looked up from germline, CDR1 is MNHEY and CDR2 is SMNVEV (reference sequence). Trimming shortened V by 3 bases and J by 4 bases, and 14 bases separated the two germline ends. The CDR3 sequence is 15 residues long. The CDR3 spells CASSLGTPRADTQYF. The CDR3 region has the DNA TGTGCCAGCAGTTTGGGGACCCCTAGGGCAGATACGCAGTATTTT.

This clonotype was detected only a few times. The rearrangement links TRBV12-3 or TRBV12-4 to TRBJ2-3; tentatively, D is TRBD2 (5 bases). Trimming cost V 5 bases and J 3 bases, with 15 bases left between them. This CDR3 region has 15 residues. DNA for the CDR3: TGTGCCAGCAGTCGGACTGGCCCAACGACAGATACGCAGTATTTT. Amino acids: CASSRTGPTTDTQYF.

The gene calls are TRBV7-9 and TRBJ2-2; no definite D call. Germline assignment: CDR1 SEHNR and CDR2 FQNEAQ (reference sequence). The CDR3 sequence is 16 residues long. Trimming removed 1 base from V and 4 bases from J, with 13 bases in between. This chain's CDR3 is CASSLDPQGVTGELFF. Here the CDR3 DNA reads TGTGCCAGCAGCTTAGACCCCCAAGGAGTCACCGGGGAGCTGTTTTTT.

J is TRBJ1-2 and V is TRBV21-1; the D segment call TRBD1 is taken from the table without a DNA check. TRBV21-1 is deemed a pseudogene. This CDR3 comprises 16 residues. The CDR3 DNA is TGTGCCAGCAGCAATTTTTGGGACAGGGGAATTAATGGCTACACCTTC. Its translation is CASSNFWDRGINGYTF.

The V gene is TRBV5-1, the J gene TRBJ2-3; D possibly corresponds to TRBD2 (6 bases). The CDR3 has 16 residues. Germline values: CDR1 SGHRS, CDR2 YFSETQ. The V end lost 5 bases, the J end lost 3 bases, and 19 bases lay between the germline ends. This chain's CDR3 is CASRQGYSGRTDTQYF. The CDR3 DNA is TGCGCCAGCAGACAAGGTTATAGCGGACGAACAGATACGCAGTATTTT.

V usage is TRBV5-1 and J usage is TRBJ2-5; D not resolved. Per germline, CDR1 SGHRS and CDR2 YFSETQ. V was shortened by 0 bases and J by 11 bases, with 26 bases between the two germline ends. The CDR3 runs 17 residues. CDR3 loop: CASSLACGINAPHEQYF. CDR3 DNA: TGCGCCAGCAGCTTGGCCTGTGGTATAAACGCCCCCCATGAGCAGTACTTC.

The V call is TRBV25-1, the J call TRBJ1-2, with a possible D match to TRBD1 (5 bases). Germline CDR1 is MGHDK and CDR2 is SYGVNS. V was shortened by 6 bases and J by 3 bases, with 11 bases between the two germline ends. This CDR3 contains 13 residues. CDR3 residues: CASRGTEYYGYTF. The CDR3 coding sequence is TGTGCCAGCAGAGGGACGGAGTACTATGGCTACACCTTC.

The chain carries TRBV24-1 and TRBJ2-1, with D perhaps assigned TRBD1 or TRBD2 (6 bases each). The CDR3 loop spans 13 amino acids. Germline lookup yields CDR1 KGHDR and CDR2 SFDVKD. Trimming left V 3 bases short and J 10 bases short, with 12 bases between. The CDR3 loop is CATSDGGLKEQFF. The DNA of the CDR3 is TGTGCCACCAGTGATGGGGGGCTAAAGGAGCAGTTCTTC.

V usage is TRBV24-1 and J usage is TRBJ2-7; TRBD1 aligns across 9 bases. Germline V gene data show CDR1 as KGHDR and CDR2 as SFDVKD. J lost 6 bases, V lost 6 bases, and 8 bases had no gene match. The CDR3 runs to 14 residues. CDR3: CATSSSGTGFEQYF. In nucleotides, the CDR3 is TGTGCCACCAGTTCTTCCGGGACAGGGTTCGAGCAGTACTTC.

This clonotype was seen a few times. The chain carries TRBV7-3 and TRBJ2-1; a weak D match, TRBD2 (7 bases). V lost 1 base and J 6 bases, leaving 13 bases between the germline ends. The CDR3 covers 15 residues. Germline loops: CDR1 SGHTA, CDR2 FQGTGA. CDR3 amino acids: CASSLMDGGPNEQFF. CDR3 DNA sequence: TGTGCCAGCAGCTTAATGGACGGGGGGCCCAATGAGCAGTTCTTC. The variable domain in full, with the rest retrieved from reference TRBV7-3 and TRBJ2-1, is GAGVSQTPSNKVTEKGKYVELRCDPISGHTALYWYRQSLGQGPEFLIYFQGTGAADDSGLPNDRFFAVRPEGSVSTLKIQRTERGDSAVYLCASSLMDGGPNEQFFGPGTRLTVL.

The chain joins TRBV28 to TRBJ2-3; D may correspond to TRBD1 or TRBD2 (6 bases each). Germline CDR1 is MDHEN and CDR2 is SYDVKM. Trimming took 2 bases from V and 1 from J, leaving 13 bases between them. This CDR3 region has 16 residues. For the CDR3, the DNA is TGTGCCAGCAGTTTAAGGGGGGACCTGGGCACAGATACGCAGTATTTT. It yields the protein CASSLRGDLGTDTQYF.

There are many counts of this clonotype. CDR3 in DNA: TGTGCCAGCAGCCAAGAGAGTATCAAGCAGTACTTC. Residues: CASSQESIKQYF. The J gene is TRBJ2-7, the V gene TRBV3-1; D unclear. Germline V lookup: CDR1 LGHDT, CDR2 YNNKEL (reference sequence). The CDR3 covers 12 residues. V was pared by 0 bases and J by 8 bases, with 8 bases between.

This chain connects TRBV12-3 or TRBV12-4 to TRBJ2-7; D uncertain. Trimming removed 7 bases at V and 1 base at J, with 14 bases between. The CDR3 covers 14 residues. The CDR3: CASTSLRWSYEQYF. The CDR3, as DNA: TGTGCCAGCACCTCCCTTAGGTGGTCCTACGAGCAGTACTTC.

This chain joins TRBV12-3 or TRBV12-4 and TRBJ2-1; the match to TRBD2 covers 9 bases. J was trimmed by 6 bases and V by 5 bases; bases with no gene match: 5. The length of the CDR3 is 14 residues. The CDR3 region is CASSRASGINEQFF. CDR3 sequence (DNA): TGTGCCAGCAGTCGCGCTAGCGGGATCAATGAGCAGTTCTTC.